One sample yielded the 9 T cell receptor beta chains listed below, sequenced in a study of T cell repertoires in cytomegalovirus infection (dated by TCRdb to between 2018 and 2021). The instrument given in TCRdb is Illumina HiSeq 1500. Starting from the raw public reads, TCRdb applied fastp trimming at Q25, assembled clones with MiXCR and retained in-frame beta chains. Rows with a matching CDR3 protein are joined into one entry that keeps the most common DNA and genes. In all, the sample holds 300,000 to 400,000 distinct CDR3 sequences, and around a tenth of those were seen once. The ten top clones hold 4.3% of the sample. Material: PBMCs. The receptors here all came from a human donor in good health (CMV status not recorded). Some clones in this sample may be carry-over from other donors' samples.

This clonotype was observed a few times. The V call is TRBV6-1, the J call TRBJ2-2, with 8 bases that match TRBD2. From germline, CDR1 is MNHNS and CDR2 SASEGT. This CDR3 contains 15 residues. Losses at the gene ends were 6 bases for V and 6 bases for J; bases not matched to a gene: 9. The CDR3 region has the DNA TGTGCCAGCAGGGCCGGGACTAGTACCCCCGGGGAGCTGTTTTTT. Translating it yields CASRAGTSTPGELFF.

Here the CDR3 reads CASSNTNEQFF. DNA of the CDR3: TGTGCCAGCAGCAACACAAATGAGCAGTTCTTC. The V call is TRBV7-8, the J call TRBJ2-1; D uncertain. V was cut by 5 bases and J by 7 bases, with 6 bases left in between. Germline assignment: CDR1 SGHVS and CDR2 FQNEAQ. The CDR3 totals 11 residues.

This clonotype was detected only a few times. This chain connects TRBV4-2 to TRBJ1-2; D perhaps matches TRBD1 (6 bases). The V end was cut by 6 bases, the J end by 4 bases, with 21 bases between. The CDR3 loop spans 16 amino acids. Germline V gives CDR1 LGHNA, CDR2 YNFKEQ. The CDR3 loop is CASSPGRDKFFYGYTF. The CDR3 DNA reads TGTGCCAGCAGTCCCGGGCGGGACAAGTTTTTCTATGGCTACACCTTC.

V is TRBV7-4 and J is TRBJ2-7; D may be TRBD2 (5 bases). Trimming removed 4 bases at V and 6 bases at J, with 10 bases between. The CDR3 sequence is 12 residues long. Germline V gene sequence: CDR1 SGHVT, CDR2 SQSDAQ. The CDR3 DNA follows: TGTGCCAGCAGCTCCCCCAGCGGCGAGCAGTACTTC. It codes for CASSSPSGEQYF.

This rearrangement joins TRBV19 to TRBJ1-5; D is uncertain. V shed 3 bases and J shed 3 bases, with 9 bases lying between them. Germline CDR1 reads LNHDA; CDR2 reads SQIVND (reference sequence). The CDR3 is 14 residues long. This CDR3 reads CASSMVRLNQPQHF. CDR3 in DNA: TGTGCCAGTAGTATGGTCAGGCTCAATCAGCCCCAGCATTTT.

This clonotype has just a few counts. The rearrangement uses TRBV7-9 and TRBJ1-1, with TRBD1 as a possible D gene (5 bases). Looked up from germline, CDR1 is SEHNR and CDR2 is FQNEAQ (reference sequence). The germline V and J ends were trimmed by 1 base and 5 bases, with 11 bases remaining between them. CDR3 length: 14 amino acids. In DNA form, the CDR3 reads TGTGCCAGCAGCTTAGGGGCAGGGAGTACTGAAGCTTTCTTT. It encodes CASSLGAGSTEAFF.

The gene calls are TRBV20-1 and TRBJ2-7; 7 bases are shared with TRBD1. V was pared by 1 base and J by 4 bases, with 10 bases of the junction left unmatched. This CDR3 is 15 amino acids long. Looked up from germline, CDR1 is DFQATT and CDR2 is SNEGSKA (reference sequence). The CDR3 bases are TGCAGTGCTAGAGGGCAGACAGGGTTTGGGTACGAGCAGTACTTC. As protein: CSARGQTGFGYEQYF.

This clonotype was detected a few times. The chain has TRBV7-7 and TRBJ2-6, with a weak D call TRBD1 (6 bases). Germline CDR1 is SSHAT and CDR2 is FNYEAQ (reference sequence). The CDR3 sequence is 16 residues long. Trimming shortened V by 5 bases and J by 0 bases, and 11 bases separated the two germline ends. This chain's CDR3 is CASSRQVGSGANVLTF. Here the CDR3 DNA reads TGTGCCAGCAGCCGACAGGTCGGCTCTGGGGCCAACGTCCTGACTTTC. The complete variable domain, with remaining parts taken from reference TRBV7-7 and TRBJ2-6, reads GAGVSQSPRYKVTKRGQDVTLRCDPISSHATLYWYQQALGQGPEFLTYFNYEAQPDKSGLPSDRFSAERPEGSISTLTIQRTEQRDSAMYRCASSRQVGSGANVLTFGAGSRLTVL.

This clonotype came up many times. The V call is TRBV12-3 or TRBV12-4, the J call TRBJ2-7; 9 nucleotides line up with TRBD2. This CDR3 region has 15 residues. The V segment lost 6 bases and the J segment 4 bases; nucleotides outside the gene matches: 10. The chain's CDR3 is CASRPSPSGTYEQYF. CDR3 nucleotides: TGTGCCAGCAGGCCCTCGCCTAGCGGGACTTACGAGCAGTACTTC.